The next 10 T cell receptor beta chains were all read from a single sample in a study of CD8 T cells in Susac syndrome. Random hexamers primed reverse transcription of about 0.5 to 1 ug RNA. MiXCR was run by TCRdb on the immunoSEQ multiplex PCR reads, yielding one entry per CDR3 protein. The sample records roughly 220,000 distinct CDR3 sequences, approximately 94% being singletons. The sequenced sample was CD4+ T cells from PBMCs. Receptors were obtained from a human donor with Susac syndrome.

The V and J genes are TRBV30 and TRBJ2-3; 7 bases map to TRBD1. The CDR3 runs 14 residues. With 0 bases clipped from V and 6 bases from J, the junction kept 6 bases outside the gene matches. Germline assignment: CDR1 GTSNPN and CDR2 SVGIG (reference sequence). The CDR3 sequence: CAWSVRQGFDTQYF. Written as DNA, the CDR3 is TGTGCCTGGAGTGTACGACAGGGATTCGATACGCAGTATTTT.

The chain recombines TRBV5-1 with TRBJ2-3; D unresolved. Germline V gene sequence: CDR1 SGHRS, CDR2 YFSETQ. V dropped 0 bases and J dropped 2 bases, with 7 bases sitting between them. The CDR3 is made up of 14 amino acids. The CDR3 coding sequence is TGCGCCAGCAGCTTGGAACCCTACACAGATACGCAGTATTTT. Translation gives CASSLEPYTDTQYF.

V gene TRBV4-2 combines with J gene TRBJ1-2, with TRBD1 as a possible D gene (5 bases). With 0 bases removed from V and 2 bases from J, the gap between germline ends came to 16 bases. Germline V gives CDR1 LGHNA, CDR2 YNFKEQ. This CDR3 is built from 17 residues. The CDR3 reads CASSQDLRLGGNYGYTF. CDR3 DNA sequence: TGTGCCAGCAGCCAAGATCTAAGACTCGGGGGGAACTATGGCTACACCTTC.

This clonotype has just one count. Here the CDR3 DNA reads TGTGCCAGTGGCGAAAAAGGAGGGGCCCAAGTGGGTGAAGCTTTCTTT. This encodes CASGEKGGAQVGEAFF. The rearrangement joins TRBV19 to TRBJ1-1, with D perhaps TRBD1 (5 bases). This CDR3 is 16 amino acids long. Trimming stripped 8 bases from V and 7 bases from J, with 26 bases between. Germline V gene lookup returns CDR1 LNHDA and CDR2 SQIVND (reference sequence).

On this clonotype itself: Germline is not matched at one junction end, which may reflect a read error. The V and J genes are TRBV7-9 and TRBJ1-2; 11 nucleotides match TRBD1. The CDR3 is 15 residues long. Germline V gene sequence: CDR1 SEHNR, CDR2 FQNEAQ (reference sequence). The CDR3 DNA reads as TGTGCCAGCGGCTTGGGACAGGGGGTTAGTTATGGCTACACCTTC. This gives the protein CASGLGQGVSYGYTF.

V and J are TRBV7-9 and TRBJ1-2, with D possibly matching TRBD1 (5 bases). The V end lost 5 bases, the J end lost 2 bases, and 15 bases lay between the germline ends. The V gene's germline CDR1 is SEHNR and CDR2 FQNEAQ (reference sequence). The CDR3 consists of 15 residues. CDR3 sequence reads: CASSPGTEPNYGYTF. CDR3 coding DNA: TGTGCCAGCAGCCCGGGGACGGAACCCAACTATGGCTACACCTTC.

This clonotype was recorded only once. The V gene is TRBV6-2 or TRBV6-3, the J gene TRBJ1-1; no clear D. Germline CDR1 reads MNHEY; CDR2 reads SVGEGT. The CDR3 is made up of 14 amino acids. Trimming took off 2 bases at V and 2 bases at J, with 9 bases between the two ends. The CDR3 nucleotides are TGTGCCAGCAGTTACCGGGGATTCAACACTGAAGCTTTCTTT. Amino acids: CASSYRGFNTEAFF.

The chain carries TRBV7-2 and TRBJ2-5; perhaps TRBD2 as D (6 bases). Germline V lookup: CDR1 SGHTA, CDR2 FQGNSA. The CDR3 runs 14 residues. The V end was cut by 5 bases, the J end by 5 bases, with 15 bases between. CDR3 coding DNA: TGTGCCAGCAGCCGTGTTGGGACTCTGGAGACCCAGTACTTC. Protein: CASSRVGTLETQYF.

This sequence joins TRBV20-1 and TRBJ2-2; 8 bases agree with TRBD1. There are 14 residues in the CDR3. The germline V gene encodes CDR1 DFQATT and CDR2 SNEGSKA (reference sequence). J lost 4 bases, V lost 3 bases, and 4 bases had no gene match. The CDR3 DNA reads TGCAGTGCTAGGACAGGGGCGGTCACCGGGGAGCTGTTTTTT. Translation: CSARTGAVTGELFF.

The rearrangement uses TRBV12-3 or TRBV12-4 and TRBJ2-4; no clear D. Trimming took 3 bases from V and 1 from J, leaving 7 bases between them. CDR3 length equals 14 residues. CDR3 amino acids: CASSFREAKNIQYF. The DNA for the CDR3 is TGTGCCAGCAGTTTCCGTGAGGCCAAAAACATTCAGTACTTC.